This T cell receptor (beta chain) derives from a study of blood T cell repertoires in COVID-19. As for the study in general: PBMCs, B-cell-depleted T cells, or T cells provided the cDNA or gDNA that made up the material.

As handled by the study authors: Using reference gene primer amplification, nucleated cell counts were estimated. Produced via immunoSEQ multiplex PCR; TCRdb's table is partial and in-frame only. V, J and clone size are those of that table, while D and trimming were read from the DNA. The data hold 350,000 or so clones, with approximately 92% observed a single time. The CDR3 is made up of 16 amino acids. Trimming took 0 bases from V and 4 from J, leaving 16 bases between them. The germline gives CDR1 SGHRS, CDR2 YFSETQ. Specimen: PBMCs or T cells enriched from blood (not recorded which). V usage is TRBV5-1 and J usage is TRBJ2-5; the D gene is possibly TRBD2 (6 bases). This TCR was recovered from a woman younger than 45 who had recovered from COVID-19. The CDR3 loop is CASSLVPRGMAETQYF. The DNA for the CDR3 is TGCGCCAGCAGCTTGGTCCCCCGGGGGATGGCAGAGACCCAGTACTTC.